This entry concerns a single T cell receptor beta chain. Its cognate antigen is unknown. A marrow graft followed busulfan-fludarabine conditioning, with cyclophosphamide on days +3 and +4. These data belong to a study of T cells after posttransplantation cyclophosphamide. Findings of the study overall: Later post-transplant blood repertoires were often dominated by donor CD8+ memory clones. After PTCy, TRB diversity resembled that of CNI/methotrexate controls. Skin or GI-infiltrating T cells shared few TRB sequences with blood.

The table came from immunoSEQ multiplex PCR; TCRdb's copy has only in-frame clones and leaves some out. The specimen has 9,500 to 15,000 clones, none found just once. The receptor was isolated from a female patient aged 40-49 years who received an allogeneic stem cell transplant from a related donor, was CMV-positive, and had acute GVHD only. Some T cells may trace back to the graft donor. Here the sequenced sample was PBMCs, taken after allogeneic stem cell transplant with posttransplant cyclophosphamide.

The CDR3 protein is CASSQDPIGQTGQFF. The DNA of the CDR3 is TGCGCCAGCAGCCAAGATCCAATTGGGCAGACAGGGCAGTTCTTC. The chain couples TRBV4-1 to TRBJ2-1; tentative D call: TRBD1 (6 bases). The CDR3 sequence is 15 residues long. Germline V gene data show CDR1 as MGHRA and CDR2 as YSYEKL. Between the trimmed V and J ends, which lost 0 bases and 12 bases, there was a span of 18 bases.